This T cell receptor beta chain comes out of a study of T cell clonality in common variable immunodeficiency. Overall study findings and caveats: Compared with controls, CVID subjects had fewer shared TCRbeta clones. Reportedly, TCR beta sequences from common variable immunodeficiency showed fewer deletions and N-nucleotide insertions.

Equal genomic DNA amounts from CVID and control samples were sequenced. Profiled with immunoSEQ multiplex PCR; TCRdb holds only in-frame clones, not every one. The repertoire consists of tens of thousands of clones, none detected only once. This clone was picked up many times. Its target is unknown. The read comes to an end 3 residues before the CDR3 does, leaving the germline J gene to fill in the end. This CDR3 contains 16 residues. V trimming: 3 bases; J trimming: 4 bases; junction bases outside the gene matches: 7. Germline CDR1 SGHNT, CDR2 YYREEE (reference sequence). This clonotype was obtained from a person between 18 and 69 years old in good health. This chain uses TRBV5-4 with TRBJ2-5, with TRBD2 matching over 12 bases. The specimen sequenced was peripheral blood mononuclear cells. The sequenced part of the CDR3 DNA is TGTGCCAGCAGCTACGGACTAGCGGGATATGGAGAGACC. Amino acid sequence: CASSYGLAGYGET. The CDR3 in full is CASSYGLAGYGETQYF.